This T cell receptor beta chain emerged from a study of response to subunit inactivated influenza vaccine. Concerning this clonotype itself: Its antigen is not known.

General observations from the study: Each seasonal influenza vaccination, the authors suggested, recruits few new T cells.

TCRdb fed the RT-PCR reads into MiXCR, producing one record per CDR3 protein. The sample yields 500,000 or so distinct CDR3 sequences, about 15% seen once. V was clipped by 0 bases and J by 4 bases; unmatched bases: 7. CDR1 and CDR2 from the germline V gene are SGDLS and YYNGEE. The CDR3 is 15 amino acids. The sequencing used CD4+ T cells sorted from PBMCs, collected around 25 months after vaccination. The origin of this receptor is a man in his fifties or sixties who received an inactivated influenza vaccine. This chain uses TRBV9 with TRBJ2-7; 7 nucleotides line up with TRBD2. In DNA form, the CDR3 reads TGTGCCAGCAGCGTAGGCGGGAGAATTGGGTACGAGCAGTACTTC. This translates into CASSVGGRIGYEQYF.